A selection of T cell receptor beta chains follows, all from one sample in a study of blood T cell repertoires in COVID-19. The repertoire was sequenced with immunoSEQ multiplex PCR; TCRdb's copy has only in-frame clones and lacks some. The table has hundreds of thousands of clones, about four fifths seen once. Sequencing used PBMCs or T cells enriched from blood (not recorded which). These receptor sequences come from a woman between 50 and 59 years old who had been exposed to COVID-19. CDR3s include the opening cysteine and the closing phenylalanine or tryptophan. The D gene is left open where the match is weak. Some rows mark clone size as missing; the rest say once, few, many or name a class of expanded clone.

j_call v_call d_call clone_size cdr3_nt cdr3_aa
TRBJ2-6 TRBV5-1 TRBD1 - TGCGCCAGCAGATTAAGAACCGGGACAGGGTTCTCTGGGGCCAACGTCCTGACTTTC CASRLRTGTGFSGANVLTF
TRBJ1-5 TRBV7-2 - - TGTGCCAGCAGCTTAATTCGGGGACTCAATCAGCCCCAGCATTTT CASSLIRGLNQPQHF
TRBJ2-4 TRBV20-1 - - TGCAGTGCTAGTAAGGGGTTTTTGGAAAACATTCAGTACTTC CSASKGFLENIQYF
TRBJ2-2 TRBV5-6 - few TGTGCCAGCACCCCCCCGGGCGGGGCCCTGAACACCGGGGAGCTGTTTTTT CASTPPGGALNTGELFF
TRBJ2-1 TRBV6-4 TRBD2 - TGTGCCAGCAGTGAAGGGGCTAGCGGGGGTCTCAATGAGCAGTTCTTC CASSEGASGGLNEQFF
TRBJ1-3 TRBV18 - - TGTGCCAGCTCACCTCGGGACACTGGAAACACCATATATTTT CASSPRDTGNTIYF
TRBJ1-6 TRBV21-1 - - TGTGCCAGCAGCCCCGGGGGGATTGGGAATAATTCACCCCTCCACTTT CASSPGGIGNNSPLHF
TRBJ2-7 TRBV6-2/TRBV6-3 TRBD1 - TGTGCCAGCAGTTATGTCCCGGGACAGGGCGAGCAGTACTTC CASSYVPGQGEQYF
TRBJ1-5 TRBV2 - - TGTGCCAGCAGTGAGTCGAGGGTGACACGGCCCCAGCATTTT CASSESRVTRPQHF
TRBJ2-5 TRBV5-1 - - TGCGCCAGCAGCTTGGAGGGCGGGCAAGAGACCCAGTACTTC CASSLEGGQETQYF
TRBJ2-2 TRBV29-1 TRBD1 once TGCAGCGTTGAAGAGAGGACAGGGGGGACCGGGGAGCTGTTTTTT CSVEERTGGTGELFF
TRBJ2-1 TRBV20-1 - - TGCAGTGCAGTTAGAACCAATGAGCAGTTCTTC CSAVRTNEQFF
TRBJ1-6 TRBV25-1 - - TGTGCCAGCAGTGAGGAGAATTCACCCCTCCACTTT CASSEENSPLHF
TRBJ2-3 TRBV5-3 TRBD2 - TGTGCCAGAAGCTTAGGACTAGCGGGGGATTTT CARSLGLAGDF
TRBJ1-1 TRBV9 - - TGTGCCAGCAGCGTACGGGGGGAGAACACTGAAGCTTTCTTT CASSVRGENTEAFF
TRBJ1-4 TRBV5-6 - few TGTGCCAGCAGAACTCGAAGAACAACTAATGAAAAACTGTTTTTT CASRTRRTTNEKLFF
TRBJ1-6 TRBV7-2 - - TGTGCCAGCAGCTCGGCGGAGTATAATTCACCCCTCCACTTT CASSSAEYNSPLHF
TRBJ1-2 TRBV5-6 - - TGTGCCAGCAGCTTCCTAGGTCCGGGGGGCGATGGCTACACCTTC CASSFLGPGGDGYTF
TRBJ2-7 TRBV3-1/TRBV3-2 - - TGTGCCAGCAGCCGGGGACTCTTAAGCTCCTACGAGCAGTACTTC CASSRGLLSSYEQYF
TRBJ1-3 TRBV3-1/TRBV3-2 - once TGTGCCAGCAGCCAGACGACAGGAGCCTCTGGAAACACCATATATTTT CASSQTTGASGNTIYF
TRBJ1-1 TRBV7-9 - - TGTGCCAGCAGCAACATAGGGGGATTCGCTGAAGCTTTCTTT CASSNIGGFAEAFF
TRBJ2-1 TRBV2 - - TGTGCCAGCGGCAACAGTGAGCAGTTCTTC CASGNSEQFF
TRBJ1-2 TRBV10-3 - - TGTGCCATCAGAGAGGTGAGGGATGGCTACACCTTC CAIREVRDGYTF
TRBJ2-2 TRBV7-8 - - TGTGCCAGCAGCTTAATTCAGAACACCGGGGAGCTGTTTTTT CASSLIQNTGELFF
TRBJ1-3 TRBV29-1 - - TGCAGCGTTGAAACGGTTGGAAACACCATATATTTT CSVETVGNTIYF
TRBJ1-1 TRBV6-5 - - TGTGCCAGCGATGAGGTAAACACTGAAGCTTTCTTT CASDEVNTEAFF
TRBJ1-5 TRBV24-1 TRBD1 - TGTGCCACCAGTGATCCCGGACAGGGCGGTCAGCCCCAGCATTTT CATSDPGQGGQPQHF
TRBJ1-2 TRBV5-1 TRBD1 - TGCGCCAGCAGCCCAGGACAGGACCTTAACTATGGCTACACCTTC CASSPGQDLNYGYTF
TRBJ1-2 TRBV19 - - TGTGCCAGTAGTATTGGGACCAGACAGGCCCTCTATGGCTACACCTTC CASSIGTRQALYGYTF
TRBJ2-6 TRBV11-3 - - TGTGCCAGCAGCTATAGCGGCTCTGGGGCCAACGTCCTGACTTTC CASSYSGSGANVLTF
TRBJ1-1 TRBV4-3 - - TGCGCCAGCAGCCAAGACGCGGTGGGCACTGAAGCTTTCTTT CASSQDAVGTEAFF
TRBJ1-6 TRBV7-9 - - TGTGCCAGCAGCTCCAGCGGGGGGCATATGCATAATTCACCCCTCCACTTT CASSSSGGHMHNSPLHF
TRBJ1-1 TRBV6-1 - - TGTGCCAGCAGTGAACAGGGTTCCCCCATGAACACTGAAGCTTTCTTT CASSEQGSPMNTEAFF
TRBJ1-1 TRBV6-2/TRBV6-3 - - TGTGCCAGCAGTTATAGTAGCATCTCCGGTACTGAAGCTTTCTTT CASSYSSISGTEAFF
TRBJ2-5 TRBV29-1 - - TGCAGTTCAGGGGCGCAGGGAGAGACCCAGTACTTC CSSGAQGETQYF
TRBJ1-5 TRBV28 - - TGTGCCAGCAGACCCTCCGTCAGGCATAGCAATCAGCCCCAGCATTTT CASRPSVRHSNQPQHF
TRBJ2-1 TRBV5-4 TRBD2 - TGTGCCAGCAGCACTGCCGGGACTAGGGGTTTCAATGAGCAGTTCTTC CASSTAGTRGFNEQFF
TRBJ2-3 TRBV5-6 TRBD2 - TGTGCCAGCAGCCCCGCGGGGGGCACAGATACGCAGTATTTT CASSPAGGTDTQYF
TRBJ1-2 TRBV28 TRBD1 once TGTGCCAACCCAGCAGTATATTCGTCAGTAAGTGGCAGGGGGCGCTGCTATGGCTACACCTTC CANPAVYSSVSGRGRCYGYTF
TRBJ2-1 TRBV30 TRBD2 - TGTGCCTGGAGTTCGACTAGCGGGGGTATTAGGAATGAGCAGTTCTTC CAWSSTSGGIRNEQFF
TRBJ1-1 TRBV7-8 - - TGTGCCAGCAGCCTCAAACGGGTTAGCACTGAAGCTTTCTTT CASSLKRVSTEAFF
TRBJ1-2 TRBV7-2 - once TGTGCCAGCAGCCCGGACTCTATTGGCTATGGCTACACCTTC CASSPDSIGYGYTF
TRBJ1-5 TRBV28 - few TGTGCCAGCAGTTTGACCTTGGGGACAAGCAATCAGCCCCAGCATTTT CASSLTLGTSNQPQHF